Listed below are T cell receptor beta chains from one sample, sequenced in a study of shared clonotypes between healthy human individuals. TCRdb's table, derived via immunoSEQ multiplex PCR, lists solely in-frame clones and lacks some. The sample has millions of clones, 90% to 95% seen once. Sequencing was done on a sample of naive CD4+ T cells from PBMCs. These TCRs come from a man between 18 and 35 years old in good health. Some clones in this sample may be carry-over from other donors' samples. Each CDR3 is given with its conserved first and last residue. D genes are given only for firm matches. Rows may omit the clone size; those that give it use once, few, many or a size class.

d_gene,abundance,j_gene,v_gene,CDR3nt,CDR3aa
-,-,TRBJ1-3,TRBV18,TGTGCCAGCTCACAGGACGGAAACACCATATATTTT,CASSQDGNTIYF
TRBD2,-,TRBJ2-7,TRBV5-1,TGCGCCAGCAGCTCGGGACTAGGGTCCAACGAGCAGTACTTC,CASSSGLGSNEQYF
-,-,TRBJ2-7,TRBV7-9,TGTGCCAGCAGCTTAGCGGGGCCATACGAGCAGTACTTC,CASSLAGPYEQYF
TRBD2,-,TRBJ2-1,TRBV18,TGTGCCAGCTCCGGGCGGGGTGCTAGCGGGAGCTACAATGAGCAGTTCTTC,CASSGRGASGSYNEQFF
-,-,TRBJ2-3,TRBV19,TGTGCCAGTAGCCAGCGAACAAGCACAGATACGCAGTATTTT,CASSQRTSTDTQYF
-,few,TRBJ2-5,TRBV29-1,TGCAGCGTGTGGACGGCGCTCGGAGTGACCCAGTACTTC,CSVWTALGVTQYF
-,once,TRBJ2-7,TRBV7-9,TGTGCCAGCAGCTTAGTAGCCGGAAGCTACGAGCAGTACTTC,CASSLVAGSYEQYF
-,-,TRBJ2-1,TRBV11-3,TGTGCCAGCAGCCTTGGAGGTCCCTACAATGAGCAGTTCTTC,CASSLGGPYNEQFF
TRBD1,-,TRBJ1-2,TRBV7-9,TGTGCCAGCAGCTTTCACAGGGGGTCGAATGGCTACACCTTC,CASSFHRGSNGYTF
-,once,TRBJ2-1,TRBV10-3,TGTGCCATCGTTGGCAGGGTGGGCGATGAGCAGTTCTTC,CAIVGRVGDEQFF
-,-,TRBJ1-4,TRBV7-9,TGTGCCAGCAGCTTCCCGGACGGTGATGAAAAACTGTTTTTT,CASSFPDGDEKLFF
-,-,TRBJ2-2,TRBV29-1,TGCAGCGCCAGGGGATACGGGGAGCTGTTTTTT,CSARGYGELFF
-,-,TRBJ1-2,TRBV29-1,TGCAGCGTTGAAGATGGGAAAGGCGGCTACACCTTC,CSVEDGKGGYTF
TRBD1,-,TRBJ1-3,TRBV28,TGTGCCACCCAAGACAGGGCACGAAACACCATATATTTT,CATQDRARNTIYF
-,once,TRBJ1-3,TRBV11-2,TGTGCCAGCAGCTCCGTCGGGTGGGCTGGAAACACCATATATTTT,CASSSVGWAGNTIYF
TRBD1,-,TRBJ2-2,TRBV28,TGTGCCAGCAGTTGGACAGGGGTTGGCACCGGGGAGCTGTTTTTT,CASSWTGVGTGELFF
TRBD2,-,TRBJ2-1,TRBV4-2,TGTGCCAGCAGCCCCACCACTGGCACTAGCGGGGACGGTGATGAGCAGTTCTTC,CASSPTTGTSGDGDEQFF
-,-,TRBJ1-1,TRBV5-1,TGCGCCAGCAGCTCGCAAGTTGGCACTGAAGCTTTCTTT,CASSSQVGTEAFF
-,few,TRBJ1-5,TRBV30,TGTGCCTGGAGTGGTCAGGGGAGTCAGCCCCAGCATTTT,CAWSGQGSQPQHF
TRBD1,few,TRBJ1-1,TRBV27,TGTGCCAGCAGTTTTGACAGGGGGACTGAAGCTTTCTTT,CASSFDRGTEAFF
-,-,TRBJ1-1,TRBV20-1,TGCAGTGCCAGGCGAAGGGATGAAGCTTTCTTT,CSARRRDEAFF
TRBD1,once,TRBJ1-2,TRBV30,TGTGCCTGGAGTCCCGGACAGGGAGGCGGCTACACCTTC,CAWSPGQGGGYTF
TRBD1,-,TRBJ2-7,TRBV5-1,TGCGCCAGCAGCTTGGACCCGACAGGGTACTCCTACGAGCAGTACTTC,CASSLDPTGYSYEQYF
-,-,TRBJ1-5,TRBV19,TGTGCCAGTAGTATCCCCCTGAGGAGCAATCAGCCCCAGCATTTT,CASSIPLRSNQPQHF
TRBD2,-,TRBJ2-7,TRBV5-1,TGCGCCAGCAGCTTGGCCGCGACTAGCGCTTCCTACGAGCAGTACTTC,CASSLAATSASYEQYF
TRBD2,-,TRBJ2-1,TRBV5-1,TGCGCCAGCAGCTTAAGCGGGAGCTACAATGAGCAGTTCTTC,CASSLSGSYNEQFF
-,-,TRBJ2-5,TRBV18,TGTGCCAGCTCACCGGGGGCGGCCCAAGAGACCCAGTACTTC,CASSPGAAQETQYF
-,-,TRBJ1-2,TRBV28,TGTGCCAGCACCCGCGCGGGGATGCCCTATGGCTACACCTTC,CASTRAGMPYGYTF
-,-,TRBJ1-2,TRBV4-3,TGCGCCAGCAGCCAAGATGGGGGTGATAACTATGGCTACACCTTC,CASSQDGGDNYGYTF
-,-,TRBJ2-1,TRBV9,TGTGCCAGCAGCGTAGACAGGAGAAATGAGCAGTTCTTC,CASSVDRRNEQFF
-,-,TRBJ2-2,TRBV18,TGTGCCAGCTCACCCCGACAGGTGAACACCGGGGAGCTGTTTTTT,CASSPRQVNTGELFF
TRBD1,once,TRBJ2-5,TRBV5-4,TGTGCCAGCAGCTTGGCCCGACAGGGTGGGGAGACCCAGTACTTC,CASSLARQGGETQYF
TRBD2,-,TRBJ2-5,TRBV6-4,TGTGCCAGCAGCCAGACTAGCGGAGAGACCCAGTACTTC,CASSQTSGETQYF
TRBD1,-,TRBJ2-4,TRBV6-4,TGTGCCAGCAGTCCCAGGACAGGGGACATTCAGTACTTC,CASSPRTGDIQYF
-,-,TRBJ1-5,TRBV4-2,TGTGCCAGCAGCCCTGCTCCAGGGGGCAATCAGCCCCAGCATTTT,CASSPAPGGNQPQHF
-,-,TRBJ2-1,TRBV4-1,TGCGCCAGCAGCCAAGGACAAGTGGGCTACAATGAGCAGTTCTTC,CASSQGQVGYNEQFF
TRBD1,few,TRBJ1-5,TRBV6-1,TGTGCCAGCAGAGAATCCGGGACAGGGGTTGGGAATCAGCCCCAGCATTTT,CASRESGTGVGNQPQHF
TRBD1,-,TRBJ2-7,TRBV11-2,TGTGCCAGCAGACCCGGGGGACAGGGAGACTACGAGCAGTACTTC,CASRPGGQGDYEQYF
-,-,TRBJ2-1,TRBV9,TGTGCCAGCAGCCGGGGGGACAGGACAAACAATGAGCAGTTCTTC,CASSRGDRTNNEQFF
-,few,TRBJ1-1,TRBV15,TGTGCCACCACCGAGACACAAGCAAAGAACACTGAAGCTTTCTTT,CATTETQAKNTEAFF
-,-,TRBJ2-2,TRBV5-1,TGCGCCAGCAGGTCCTCGGCGGGACGAAACACCGGGGAGCTGTTTTTT,CASRSSAGRNTGELFF
TRBD2,-,TRBJ2-1,TRBV5-1,TGCGCCAGCAGCCCGGGGACTAGCGGGAGTGTAGACAATGAGCAGTTCTTC,CASSPGTSGSVDNEQFF
TRBD2,-,TRBJ2-7,TRBV18,TGTGCCAGCTCACCCCCCGGGGGGGTTCGCACCTACGAGCAGTACTTC,CASSPPGGVRTYEQYF
TRBD2,few,TRBJ2-5,TRBV18,TGTGCCAGCTCACTGGTAGCGGGACATGAGACCCAGTACTTC,CASSLVAGHETQYF
-,-,TRBJ2-3,TRBV6-6,TGTGCCAGCAGTTACTCGAAAGGAACCCACACAGATACGCAGTATTTT,CASSYSKGTHTDTQYF
TRBD1,-,TRBJ2-5,TRBV5-1,TGCGCCAGCAGCTGGACCGGGACAGGGGGGGAGACCCAGTACTTC,CASSWTGTGGETQYF
-,-,TRBJ2-5,TRBV7-9,TGTGCCAGCAGCTTACCAAGCCAAGAGACCCAGTACTTC,CASSLPSQETQYF
TRBD1,-,TRBJ2-1,TRBV19,TGTGCCAGTAGTAGGACAGGGTTGGTCAATGAGCAGTTCTTC,CASSRTGLVNEQFF
-,-,TRBJ2-7,TRBV28,TGTGCCAGCAGTCCACTTGACAGGAGCTCCTACGAGCAGTACTTC,CASSPLDRSSYEQYF
-,-,TRBJ2-1,TRBV6-6,TGTGCCAGCACCCACGACCGATACAATGAGCAGTTCTTC,CASTHDRYNEQFF
TRBD1,-,TRBJ1-2,TRBV5-4,TGTGCCAGCAGCTCGGGACAGACTTTTAACTATGGCTACACCTTC,CASSSGQTFNYGYTF
-,-,TRBJ1-1,TRBV6-4,TGTGCCAGCAGTGCGGGAGGGCCCACTGAAGCTTTCTTT,CASSAGGPTEAFF
TRBD1,-,TRBJ1-1,TRBV5-1,TGCGCCAGCAGCTTGGCGGGACAGGGGAGGACTGAAGCTTTCTTT,CASSLAGQGRTEAFF
-,-,TRBJ1-1,TRBV29-1,TGCAGCGGTAGTACAGGGTATGTGAGCACTGAAGCTTTCTTT,CSGSTGYVSTEAFF
-,-,TRBJ2-5,TRBV6-1,TGTGCCAGCGTCGCCGCGCATCTCCAAGAGACCCAGTACTTC,CASVAAHLQETQYF